These 20 T cell receptor beta chains share one sample of origin, sequenced in a study of cytomegalovirus exposure and HLA in healthy donors. Clones were read by immunoSEQ multiplex PCR, and TCRdb kept only the in-frame ones, dropping some. The table includes over 100,000 clones, over 75% detected once. What was sequenced was PBMCs. These receptors were obtained from a woman aged 18-29 years in good health and CMV-seropositive.

The sample holds a few counts of this clone. This chain connects TRBV4-1 to TRBJ1-2; D uncertain. The CDR3 loop spans 16 amino acids. With 2 bases removed from V and 2 bases from J, the gap between germline ends came to 15 bases. CDR1 and CDR2 from the germline V gene are MGHRA and YSYEKL. The CDR3 DNA sequence: TGCGCCAGCAGCCAATTGACGGTAACGGGGAACTATGGCTACACCTTC. Protein sequence: CASSQLTVTGNYGYTF.

The V gene is TRBV18, the J gene TRBJ2-1; a weak D match, TRBD1 (7 bases). Deletions cut 3 bases from V and 0 bases from J, with 18 bases between. From germline, CDR1 is KGHSH and CDR2 LQKENI. This CDR3 has 18 amino acids. This CDR3 reads CASSPSFGTAGSYNEQFF. The CDR3 bases are TGTGCCAGCTCACCCAGCTTCGGGACAGCGGGCTCCTACAATGAGCAGTTCTTC.

V is TRBV5-1 and J is TRBJ2-3, with D perhaps TRBD2 (7 bases). The V gene's germline CDR1 is SGHRS and CDR2 YFSETQ. Trimming took off 7 bases at V and 4 bases at J, with 16 bases between the two ends. The CDR3 length is 14 residues. CDR3 DNA sequence: TGCGCCAGCTCCACCCCGGGGGGCGCAGATACGCAGTATTTT. It encodes CASSTPGGADTQYF. The full variable domain, its missing parts supplied by reference TRBV5-1 and TRBJ2-3, is KAGVTQTPRYLIKTRGQQVTLSCSPISGHRSVSWYQQTPGQGLQFLFEYFSETQRNKGNFPGRFSGRQFSNSRSEMNVSTLELGDSALYLCASSTPGGADTQYFGPGTRLTVL.

The chain couples TRBV29-1 to TRBJ1-2; D uncertain. V was cut by 3 bases and J by 3 bases, with 8 bases left in between. The germline gives CDR1 SQVTM, CDR2 ANQGSEA. The CDR3 runs to 12 residues. In DNA form, the CDR3 reads TGCAGCGTTGACCAGGTTGACTATGGCTACACCTTC. Amino acid sequence: CSVDQVDYGYTF.

The V call is TRBV13, the J call TRBJ2-2; 9 nucleotides line up with TRBD2. The CDR3 runs to 19 residues. V gave up 5 bases and J gave up 0 bases; unmatched junction bases: 13. From germline, CDR1 is PRHDT and CDR2 FYEKMQ (reference sequence). The CDR3 sequence: CASSPVGRGGRSNTGELFF. Here the CDR3 DNA reads TGTGCCAGCAGCCCCGTTGGGCGGGGGGGCAGGTCGAACACCGGGGAGCTGTTTTTT.

The chain links TRBV19 to TRBJ2-1; possible D gene TRBD2, 6 bases. The V end lost 5 bases, the J end lost 6 bases, and 11 bases lay between the germline ends. The V gene's germline CDR1 is LNHDA and CDR2 SQIVND (reference sequence). This CDR3 comprises 13 residues. The CDR3 DNA follows: TGTGCCAGTAGTGTTACTAGCATCAATGAGCAGTTCTTC. Its protein product is CASSVTSINEQFF.

The chain is built from TRBV7-2 and TRBJ2-2; weak D call: TRBD1 (6 bases). The CDR3 totals 15 residues. Trimming shortened V by 3 bases and J by 3 bases, and 11 bases separated the two germline ends. Germline V gene lookup returns CDR1 SGHTA and CDR2 FQGNSA. The DNA for the CDR3 is TGTGCCAGCAGCTTTTACAGGGAGTACACCGGGGAGCTGTTTTTT. It is translated as CASSFYREYTGELFF. The complete variable domain, with remaining parts taken from reference TRBV7-2 and TRBJ2-2, reads GAGVSQSPSNKVTEKGKDVELRCDPISGHTALYWYRQSLGQGLEFLIYFQGNSAPDKSGLPSDRFSAERTGGSVSTLTIQRTQQEDSAVYLCASSFYREYTGELFFGEGSRLTVL.

This clone occurred a few times. J is TRBJ1-5 and V is TRBV5-4, with D perhaps TRBD1 (5 bases). Germline CDR1 is SGHNT and CDR2 is YYREEE (reference sequence). The CDR3 has 13 amino acids. V lost 4 bases to trimming and J lost 6 bases, with 11 bases between them. The CDR3 nucleotides read TGTGCCAGCAGCCAGGCAGGGTCTCAGCCCCAGCATTTT. It specifies CASSQAGSQPQHF.

V is TRBV9 and J is TRBJ1-1; the D gene is possibly TRBD1 (6 bases). The CDR3 extends over 14 amino acids. Trimming shortened V by 4 bases and J by 6 bases, and 16 bases separated the two germline ends. Germline V gives CDR1 SGDLS, CDR2 YYNGEE. In nucleotides, the CDR3 is TGTGCCAGCAGCCCGAGCCGGGACAACCCTGAAGCTTTCTTT. Translation: CASSPSRDNPEAFF.

J is TRBJ1-6 and V is TRBV5-1; 9 bases are shared with TRBD1. The CDR3 is 16 amino acids. The germline gives CDR1 SGHRS, CDR2 YFSETQ. Trimming at V came to 4 bases and at J to 8 bases, leaving 10 bases not matched to a gene. CDR3 in amino acids: CASSGLGQGSDSPLHF. The CDR3 nucleotides are TGCGCCAGCAGCGGGCTAGGACAGGGGTCGGATTCACCCCTCCACTTT.

V is TRBV5-6 and J is TRBJ2-7; possibly TRBD2 for D (5 bases). The V end was cut by 1 base, the J end by 7 bases, with 12 bases between. CDR1 SGHDT and CDR2 YYEEEE come from the germline V gene. This CDR3 is 13 amino acids long. The CDR3 sequence: CASSLRFREEQYF. In DNA, the CDR3 is TGTGCCAGCAGCTTGCGCTTTAGGGAGGAGCAGTACTTC.

This clone was seen once. At the DNA level, this CDR3 is encoded by other sequences in the same sample as well. The chain has TRBV6-6 and TRBJ1-3; TRBD1 aligns across 8 bases. Germline CDR1 and CDR2: MNHNY and SVGAGI (reference sequence). The CDR3 is made up of 14 amino acids. V shed 6 bases and J 1 base; nucleotides not matched to a gene: 2. The CDR3 coding sequence is TGTGCCAGCAGCCGGACAGGGTCTGGAAACACCATATATTTT. This codes for CASSRTGSGNTIYF.

This clone was seen a single time. The gene calls are TRBV2 and TRBJ2-7, with D possibly TRBD1 on 5 matching bases. The CDR3 has 13 amino acids. V was clipped by 1 base and J by 5 bases, with 9 bases between them. From germline, CDR1 is SNHLY and CDR2 FYNNEI. The CDR3 protein is CASSEGTFHEQYF. Written as DNA, the CDR3 is TGTGCCAGCAGTGAAGGGACATTCCACGAGCAGTACTTC.

Here the CDR3 DNA reads TGCGCCAGCAGCTTGGGTGGGACAGGGAAGGAGCAGTACTTC. Translated, it gives CASSLGGTGKEQYF. The chain links TRBV5-1 to TRBJ2-7, with 9 bases aligning to TRBD1. Trimming took 0 bases from V and 7 from J; bases not matched to a gene: 5. The CDR3 is 14 amino acids. Germline CDR1 reads SGHRS; CDR2 reads YFSETQ.

V usage is TRBV5-1 and J usage is TRBJ2-1; TRBD2 matches 9 bases. This CDR3 is built from 15 residues. Germline CDR1 is SGHRS and CDR2 is YFSETQ. J gave up 9 bases and V 1 base, and 8 bases lay outside the gene matches. The CDR3 loop is CASSLSSGSIVEQFF. The CDR3 DNA sequence: TGCGCCAGCAGCTTGAGTAGCGGGAGTATTGTTGAGCAGTTCTTC. Full variable domain (missing parts from reference TRBV5-1 and TRBJ2-1): KAGVTQTPRYLIKTRGQQVTLSCSPISGHRSVSWYQQTPGQGLQFLFEYFSETQRNKGNFPGRFSGRQFSNSRSEMNVSTLELGDSALYLCASSLSSGSIVEQFFGPGTRLTVL.

The chain employs TRBV18 and TRBJ1-5; TRBD1 is a possible D gene (6 bases). The CDR3 is 15 amino acids. Germline loops: CDR1 KGHSH, CDR2 LQKENI. V gave up 6 bases and J gave up 7 bases, with 19 bases separating them. CDR3 protein: CASSAGGRGIQPQHF. CDR3 nucleotide sequence: TGTGCCAGCTCCGCCGGGGGGCGCGGTATCCAGCCCCAGCATTTT.

The gene calls are TRBV4-3 and TRBJ2-1, with 8 bases aligning to TRBD2. V dropped 4 bases and J dropped 5; count of bases not matched to a gene: 13. This CDR3 region has 17 residues. CDR1 is LGHNA, CDR2 YSLEER, per germline. The CDR3 DNA follows: TGCGCCAGCAGCCGATGGTATAGCGGGGTGCGTAACAATGAGCAGTTCTTC. Protein: CASSRWYSGVRNNEQFF.

The CDR3 coding sequence is TGTGCCAGCAGCCGCGGGACAGGGGGGGGGCAGCCCCAGCATTTT. Translated, it gives CASSRGTGGGQPQHF. V gene TRBV6-5 combines with J gene TRBJ1-5; 11 bases agree with TRBD1. CDR1 and CDR2 (germline): MNHEY, SVGAGI. V lost 6 bases and J lost 7; bases outside the gene matches: 8. CDR3 size: 15 residues.

This rearrangement joins TRBV11-1 to TRBJ2-3; the D gene is possibly TRBD2 (6 bases). CDR1 is SGHAT, CDR2 FQDESV, per germline (reference sequence). The CDR3 is 15 residues long. V gave up 5 bases and J gave up 2 bases, with 14 bases separating them. The CDR3, as DNA: TGTGCCAGCAGCCTTAGCGGAAGCCTCACAGATACGCAGTATTTT. Protein: CASSLSGSLTDTQYF.

This clone showed up just once. This chain connects TRBV27 to TRBJ1-1; no clear D. Germline V gene lookup returns CDR1 MNHEY and CDR2 SMNVEV (reference sequence). V was trimmed by 5 bases and J by 3 bases, leaving 13 bases between them. CDR3 length: 14 amino acids. The CDR3 region is CASSPAGWDTEAFF. CDR3 sequence (DNA): TGTGCCAGCAGTCCCGCGGGGTGGGACACTGAAGCTTTCTTT.